Following are 3 T cell receptor beta chains from one sample sequenced in a study of blood T cell repertoires in COVID-19. The protocol was immunoSEQ multiplex PCR, while the TCRdb copy is restricted to in-frame clones and leaves out a portion. Of 150,000 or so clones in the sample, around 80% are singletons; the top ten hold approximately 11%. Sequenced material: PBMCs or T cells enriched from blood (not recorded which). Every receptor here comes from a man in his fifties or sixties who had recovered from COVID-19.

The CDR3 DNA reads TGTGCCTGGTCACAGGGGCCAGATACGCAGTATTTT. Amino acid sequence: CAWSQGPDTQYF. The chain combines TRBV30 with TRBJ2-3; 7 bases align to TRBD1. Germline-derived CDR1 and CDR2 are GTSNPN and SVGIG (reference sequence). The CDR3 extends over 12 amino acids. The J segment lost 4 bases and the V segment lost 5 bases, leaving 3 bases of the junction unmatched.

This clone was detected a few times. The V call is TRBV28, the J call TRBJ1-2; 10 nucleotides line up with TRBD1. The CDR3 totals 17 residues. The ends lost 4 bases at V and 4 bases at J; junction bases unmatched: 12. Germline V gene sequence: CDR1 MDHEN, CDR2 SYDVKM. In nucleotides, the CDR3 is TGTGCCAGCAGTTCCCCGGGGACAGGGGACACTGTCTATGGCTACACCTTC. Amino acids: CASSSPGTGDTVYGYTF.

CDR3 coding DNA: TGTGCCAGCAGCTTGCCCGGGACTTTGAACACCGGGGAGCTGTTTTTT. Its translation is CASSLPGTLNTGELFF. The rearrangement uses TRBV5-4 and TRBJ2-2; tentatively, D is TRBD2 (6 bases). V was shortened by 1 base and J by 1 base, with 11 bases between the two germline ends. The CDR3 totals 16 residues. Germline CDR1 reads SGHNT; CDR2 reads YYREEE (reference sequence).